Listed below are T cell receptor beta chains from one sample, sequenced in a study of shared clonotypes between healthy human individuals. Assay: immunoSEQ multiplex PCR; the TCRdb copy retains only in-frame clones and omits some. The table lists fewer than 850,000 clones, 90% of them singletons. Sequences were obtained from memory CD8+ T cells from PBMCs. These receptors were taken from a man aged 18 to 29 in good health. Some clones in this sample may be carry-over from other donors' samples. Both conserved end residues are part of each CDR3. A D gene is named only where the DNA matches it firmly. The size of a clone is reported for some rows only, either as once, few or many, or as a class for expanded clones.

>TRBV11-2|-|-|TRBJ2-7
CASSPPGASYEQYF
TGTGCCAGCAGCCCACCCGGGGCCTCCTACGAGCAGTACTTC
>TRBV5-1|-|TRBD1|TRBJ1-5
CASSLTPDRAQPQHF
TGCGCCAGCAGCTTGACCCCCGACAGGGCCCAGCCCCAGCATTTT
>TRBV10-2|-|-|TRBJ1-5
CASSESVGGLSPQHF
TGCGCCAGCAGTGAGTCGGTTGGAGGGCTCAGTCCCCAGCATTTT
>TRBV10-3|once|TRBD2|TRBJ2-1
CAISESLAGRDEQFF
TGTGCCATCAGTGAGTCTTTAGCGGGACGGGATGAGCAGTTCTTC
>TRBV28|-|-|TRBJ1-5
CASSPGLGGYSNQPQHF
TGTGCCAGCAGTCCGGGGCTAGGAGGATATAGCAATCAGCCCCAGCATTTT
>TRBV9|-|TRBD1|TRBJ2-3
CASSVFKGASDTQYF
TGTGCCAGCAGCGTATTTAAGGGGGCCTCAGATACGCAGTATTTT
>TRBV7-3|-|TRBD2|TRBJ2-5
CASSLVPPMVAGGETQYF
TGTGCCAGCAGCTTAGTTCCCCCCATGGTAGCGGGAGGTGAGACCCAGTACTTC
>TRBV2|-|TRBD2|TRBJ2-1
CASSGTSGAYNEQFF
TGTGCCAGCAGTGGGACTAGCGGGGCTTACAATGAGCAGTTCTTC
>TRBV14|-|-|TRBJ1-1
CASNHRRGTEAFF
TGTGCCAGCAACCACAGGAGGGGCACTGAAGCTTTCTTT
>TRBV4-1|-|-|TRBJ2-5
CASSQESADPQETQYF
TGCGCCAGCAGCCAAGAATCGGCGGACCCGCAAGAGACCCAGTACTTC
>TRBV28|-|-|TRBJ1-5
CASSSRQVLNQPQHF
TGTGCCAGCAGTTCGAGACAGGTTCTAAATCAGCCCCAGCATTTT
>TRBV28|-|-|TRBJ2-1
CASSSISDEQFF
TGTGCCAGCAGTTCCATTAGTGATGAGCAGTTCTTC
>TRBV10-3|-|TRBD2|TRBJ2-1
CAISPGVAGAYNEQFF
TGTGCCATCAGCCCCGGAGTAGCGGGAGCCTACAATGAGCAGTTCTTC
>TRBV11-2|once|-|TRBJ2-1
CASSSDRRLPGLEQFF
TGTGCCAGCAGCTCCGACAGAAGGCTGCCCGGTTTGGAGCAGTTCTTC
>TRBV5-1|-|TRBD2|TRBJ2-5
CASSLEAGLAGERETQYF
TGCGCCAGCAGCTTGGAGGCCGGGCTAGCGGGAGAGAGGGAGACCCAGTACTTC
>TRBV4-2|-|-|TRBJ1-1
CASSPGTAEAFF
TGTGCCAGCAGCCCTGGCACTGCTGAAGCTTTCTTT
>TRBV27|-|-|TRBJ2-7
CASSPPARERYEQYF
TGTGCCAGCTCCCCTCCAGCCCGAGAACGCTACGAGCAGTACTTC
>TRBV15|-|TRBD1|TRBJ1-1
CATSSPGQAVTEAFF
TGTGCCACCAGCAGCCCGGGACAGGCTGTCACTGAAGCTTTCTTT
>TRBV6-1|many|-|TRBJ2-7
CASSGRGLVYEQYF
TGTGCCAGCAGTGGGAGGGGGCTGGTGTACGAGCAGTACTTC
>TRBV6-5|-|TRBD1|TRBJ1-4
CASSFGTGRWEKLFF
TGTGCCAGCAGTTTCGGGACAGGGAGGTGGGAAAAACTGTTTTTT
>TRBV7-9|-|-|TRBJ2-1
CASSSRGFWGNEQFF
TGTGCCAGCAGCTCAAGGGGGTTCTGGGGGAATGAGCAGTTCTTC
>TRBV9|-|TRBD1|TRBJ1-1
CASSTQGERAFF
TGTGCCAGCAGCACACAGGGGGAAAGAGCTTTCTTT
>TRBV11-2|-|-|TRBJ1-3
CASSRAALAGNTIYF
TGTGCCAGCAGCCGGGCAGCCCTGGCCGGAAACACCATATATTTT
>TRBV27|-|TRBD2|TRBJ2-7
CASSGTSGPYEQYF
TGTGCCAGCAGCGGGACTAGCGGCCCCTACGAGCAGTACTTC
>TRBV19|-|-|TRBJ2-7
CASSIDERTSSYEQYF
TGTGCCAGTAGTATAGATGAAAGGACAAGCTCCTACGAGCAGTACTTC
>TRBV13|-|-|TRBJ2-5
CASSPPGEGGETQYF
TGTGCCAGCAGCCCGCCCGGGGAGGGGGGGGAGACCCAGTACTTC
>TRBV29-1|-|-|TRBJ2-7
CSVVGVAYEQYF
TGCAGCGTTGTAGGGGTAGCCTACGAGCAGTACTTC
>TRBV14|once|-|TRBJ1-1
CASSQWGYTEAFF
TGTGCCAGCAGCCAGTGGGGGTACACTGAAGCTTTCTTT
>TRBV7-9|once|-|TRBJ2-7
CATEWSEQYF
TGTGCCACTGAATGGAGCGAGCAGTACTTC
>TRBV19|-|-|TRBJ2-3
CASSPRGVGDTQYF
TGTGCCAGTAGTCCCAGAGGGGTAGGGGATACGCAGTATTTT
>TRBV5-1|-|-|TRBJ2-3
CASSLAVWLTSTDTQYF
TGCGCCAGCAGCTTGGCCGTCTGGCTGACTAGCACAGATACGCAGTATTTT
>TRBV27|-|TRBD2|TRBJ2-7
CASSTSASYEQYF
TGTGCCAGCAGTACTAGCGCCTCCTACGAGCAGTACTTC
>TRBV18|-|-|TRBJ2-2
CASSPYGGRLTGELFF
TGTGCCAGCTCACCATACGGTGGGAGGCTGACCGGGGAGCTGTTTTTT
>TRBV11-2|-|-|TRBJ2-3
CASSPRPASTDTQYF
TGTGCCAGCAGCCCTCGGCCGGCTAGCACAGATACGCAGTATTTT
>TRBV13|-|-|TRBJ2-7
CASKKGALYEQYF
TGTGCCAGCAAGAAGGGCGCCCTTTACGAGCAGTACTTC
>TRBV11-2|-|-|TRBJ1-3
CASSLSRAGNTIYF
TGTGCCAGCAGCTTATCTAGGGCTGGAAACACCATATATTTT
>TRBV7-9|once|TRBD2|TRBJ2-1
CASSSRLAGSSYNEQFF
TGTGCCAGCAGCTCTAGACTAGCGGGAAGCTCCTACAATGAGCAGTTCTTC
>TRBV15|-|-|TRBJ2-2
CATSPRANTGELFF
TGTGCCACCAGCCCCCGGGCCAACACCGGGGAGCTGTTTTTT
>TRBV28|-|TRBD1|TRBJ1-1
CASSFPGTGGLNTEAFF
TGTGCCAGCAGTTTTCCCGGGACAGGGGGCTTGAACACTGAAGCTTTCTTT
>TRBV7-8|-|-|TRBJ2-7
CASSSPPGHPYEQYF
TGTGCCAGCAGCTCCCCCCCGGGACACCCGTACGAGCAGTACTTC
>TRBV9|-|TRBD1|TRBJ2-7
CASRKGTGSSYEQYF
TGTGCCAGCAGGAAAGGGACAGGGTCTTCCTACGAGCAGTACTTC
>TRBV7-9|-|TRBD2|TRBJ2-3
CASRVMASGRTDTQYF
TGTGCCAGCAGGGTTATGGCTAGCGGGAGGACAGATACGCAGTATTTT
>TRBV7-8|-|-|TRBJ2-7
CASRGRGGKYEQYF
TGTGCCAGCAGGGGGCGTGGTGGGAAGTACGAGCAGTACTTC
>TRBV6-6|-|TRBD1|TRBJ1-1
CASRTGAEAFF
TGTGCCAGCAGGACAGGGGCGGAAGCTTTCTTT
>TRBV28|-|TRBD2|TRBJ2-7
CASSIGRVYEQYF
TGTGCCAGCAGTATCGGGAGGGTCTACGAGCAGTACTTC
>TRBV10-3|-|TRBD2|TRBJ2-7
CAISGGLAVTYEQYF
TGTGCCATCAGTGGAGGACTAGCGGTTACCTACGAGCAGTACTTC
>TRBV9|-|-|TRBJ1-2
CASSVGGSYTF
TGTGCCAGCAGCGTAGGGGGGAGCTACACCTTC
>TRBV15|-|TRBD1|TRBJ1-5
CATSWSGTAHQPQHF
TGTGCCACCAGCTGGAGCGGGACAGCGCATCAGCCCCAGCATTTT
>TRBV7-9|-|-|TRBJ1-2
CASSSNYGYTF
TGTGCCAGCAGTTCGAACTATGGCTACACCTTC
>TRBV9|-|TRBD1|TRBJ2-7
CASSVWDRSDEQYF
TGTGCCAGCAGCGTGTGGGACAGGAGCGACGAGCAGTACTTC
>TRBV4-1|-|-|TRBJ2-7
CASSQEYPGINEQYF
TGCGCCAGCAGCCAAGAGTATCCAGGGATCAACGAGCAGTACTTC
>TRBV6-6|-|TRBD1|TRBJ1-1
CASLVSGTGGLEAFF
TGTGCCAGTCTGGTCTCCGGGACAGGGGGCCTTGAAGCTTTCTTT